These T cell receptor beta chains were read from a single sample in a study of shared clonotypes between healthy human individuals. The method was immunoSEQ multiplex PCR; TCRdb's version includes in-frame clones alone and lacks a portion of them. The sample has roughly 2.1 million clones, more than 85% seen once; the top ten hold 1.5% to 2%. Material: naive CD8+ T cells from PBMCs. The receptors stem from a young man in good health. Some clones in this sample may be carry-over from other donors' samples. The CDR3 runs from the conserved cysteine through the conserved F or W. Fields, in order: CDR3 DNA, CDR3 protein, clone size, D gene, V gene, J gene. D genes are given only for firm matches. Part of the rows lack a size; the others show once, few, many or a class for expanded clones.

CDR3nt: TGTGCCAGCAGTTTATCGGGGACAGGGGAAGAAGCTTTCTTT
CDR3aa: CASSLSGTGEEAFF
abundance: -
d_gene: TRBD1
v_gene: TRBV28
j_gene: TRBJ1-1

CDR3nt: TGTGCCAGCAGCTTAGGACTAGCGGGAGAGCCGGAGACCCAGTACTTC
CDR3aa: CASSLGLAGEPETQYF
abundance: -
d_gene: TRBD2
v_gene: TRBV7-7
j_gene: TRBJ2-5

CDR3nt: TGTGCCAGCAGGCCTACCGGGACTAACTACAATGAGCAGTTCTTC
CDR3aa: CASRPTGTNYNEQFF
abundance: -
d_gene: TRBD2
v_gene: TRBV7-2
j_gene: TRBJ2-1

CDR3nt: TGTGCCAGCAGCCCAAACAGGGTCCCCCAGCGAGGCTACACCTTC
CDR3aa: CASSPNRVPQRGYTF
abundance: -
d_gene: -
v_gene: TRBV7-9
j_gene: TRBJ1-2

CDR3nt: TGTGCCAGCAGCCCGCCGGCGGCCCTCGGCGGGGAGCTGTTTTTT
CDR3aa: CASSPPAALGGELFF
abundance: -
d_gene: -
v_gene: TRBV11-2
j_gene: TRBJ2-2

CDR3nt: TGTGCCAGCAGCTTAGAAGGGACAGGGGGAGTACGGACCGGGGAGCTGTTTTTT
CDR3aa: CASSLEGTGGVRTGELFF
abundance: -
d_gene: TRBD1
v_gene: TRBV7-8
j_gene: TRBJ2-2

CDR3nt: TGTGCCAGCAGTTTATGGCTTGGGACTAGCTACGAGCAGTACTTC
CDR3aa: CASSLWLGTSYEQYF
abundance: -
d_gene: TRBD2
v_gene: TRBV28
j_gene: TRBJ2-7

CDR3nt: TGTGCCAGCAGCCAAGATATGGGGACAGAGAATTACAATGAGCAGTTCTTC
CDR3aa: CASSQDMGTENYNEQFF
abundance: -
d_gene: TRBD1
v_gene: TRBV4-2
j_gene: TRBJ2-1

CDR3nt: TGTACAACGGGGGAGGCCCCAGCCGAGCAGTACTTC
CDR3aa: CTTGEAPAEQYF
abundance: few
d_gene: -
v_gene: TRBV6-6
j_gene: TRBJ2-7

CDR3nt: TGTGCCAGCAGCCAAGATGGTATGAGCGAACGTATCTATGGCTACACCTTC
CDR3aa: CASSQDGMSERIYGYTF
abundance: -
d_gene: -
v_gene: TRBV14
j_gene: TRBJ1-2

CDR3nt: TGTGCCAGCAGTTATGCTGAAGCGAACATTCAGTACTTC
CDR3aa: CASSYAEANIQYF
abundance: -
d_gene: -
v_gene: TRBV28
j_gene: TRBJ2-4

CDR3nt: TGCAGCGTTGAAGGTGGACCGGGACTAGCGGGACTTAGGGATACGCAGTATTTT
CDR3aa: CSVEGGPGLAGLRDTQYF
abundance: -
d_gene: TRBD2
v_gene: TRBV29-1
j_gene: TRBJ2-3

CDR3nt: TGTGCCAGCAGTTCCCACTACGAGCAGTACTTC
CDR3aa: CASSSHYEQYF
abundance: -
d_gene: -
v_gene: TRBV27
j_gene: TRBJ2-7

CDR3nt: TGTGCCAGCAGCTTAGCTAGCGGAGTGCTCTACGAGCAGTACTTC
CDR3aa: CASSLASGVLYEQYF
abundance: -
d_gene: -
v_gene: TRBV7-6
j_gene: TRBJ2-7

CDR3nt: TGTGCCAGCAGCGACTCTAGCGCCAATGAGCAGTTCTTC
CDR3aa: CASSDSSANEQFF
abundance: -
d_gene: -
v_gene: TRBV11-2
j_gene: TRBJ2-1

CDR3nt: TGTGCCAGCAGCCAAGACAGAGCAGATACGCAGTATTTT
CDR3aa: CASSQDRADTQYF
abundance: -
d_gene: -
v_gene: TRBV14
j_gene: TRBJ2-3

CDR3nt: TGTGCCAGTAGTAGTAGGAGCGCCAGATATGGCTACACCTTC
CDR3aa: CASSSRSARYGYTF
abundance: -
d_gene: -
v_gene: TRBV19
j_gene: TRBJ1-2

CDR3nt: TGTGCCAGCAGTTTGACTAGCCGGTCCTCCTCCTACGAGCAGTACTTC
CDR3aa: CASSLTSRSSSYEQYF
abundance: -
d_gene: TRBD2
v_gene: TRBV27
j_gene: TRBJ2-7

CDR3nt: TGTGCCAGCAGCCATAAGGACAGGGTACCCATGAACACTGAAGCTTTCTTT
CDR3aa: CASSHKDRVPMNTEAFF
abundance: -
d_gene: TRBD1
v_gene: TRBV7-9
j_gene: TRBJ1-1

CDR3nt: TGTGCCAGCAGTGAATGGGGGAGCGGATACAATGAGCAGTTCTTC
CDR3aa: CASSEWGSGYNEQFF
abundance: -
d_gene: -
v_gene: TRBV6-1
j_gene: TRBJ2-1

CDR3nt: TGTGCCAGCAGCCTTGGTATTAGGGTGGCCATTCAGTACTTC
CDR3aa: CASSLGIRVAIQYF
abundance: -
d_gene: -
v_gene: TRBV4-2
j_gene: TRBJ2-4

CDR3nt: TGTGCCAGCAGTTACGTAGAGGAATCCTACGAGCAGTACTTC
CDR3aa: CASSYVEESYEQYF
abundance: -
d_gene: -
v_gene: TRBV6-6
j_gene: TRBJ2-7

CDR3nt: TGTGCCAGCAGTTTGTCCGGGACGCTTAGCAATCAGCCCCAGCATTTT
CDR3aa: CASSLSGTLSNQPQHF
abundance: once
d_gene: -
v_gene: TRBV27
j_gene: TRBJ1-5

CDR3nt: TGCGCCAGCAGTCCGACAGGGGGGGGATCCGAGCAGTACTTC
CDR3aa: CASSPTGGGSEQYF
abundance: -
d_gene: TRBD1
v_gene: TRBV4-3
j_gene: TRBJ2-7

CDR3nt: TGTGCCAGCAGCGTCCAGGGGTCCCATTCCACAGATACGCAGTATTTT
CDR3aa: CASSVQGSHSTDTQYF
abundance: -
d_gene: -
v_gene: TRBV9
j_gene: TRBJ2-3

CDR3nt: TGTGCCAGCACACGTGGAAATCAGCCCCAGCATTTT
CDR3aa: CASTRGNQPQHF
abundance: -
d_gene: -
v_gene: TRBV28
j_gene: TRBJ1-5

CDR3nt: TGTGCCAGCAGCGTTATCGGGGGGTTTAATGAGCAGTTCTTC
CDR3aa: CASSVIGGFNEQFF
abundance: -
d_gene: TRBD2
v_gene: TRBV7-9
j_gene: TRBJ2-1

CDR3nt: TGTGCCAGCAGCTTAGGGTCCGGGCGCAGTGCCTCCGAGCAGTACTTC
CDR3aa: CASSLGSGRSASEQYF
abundance: -
d_gene: -
v_gene: TRBV7-9
j_gene: TRBJ2-7

CDR3nt: TGTGCCAGCAGCGGACCGGGACTAGCGGGAGGGCGCGAGCAGTACTTC
CDR3aa: CASSGPGLAGGREQYF
abundance: -
d_gene: TRBD2
v_gene: TRBV7-2
j_gene: TRBJ2-7

CDR3nt: TGTGCCAGCACCCCACGTGGGGGCACTTCAACTAATGAAAAACTGTTTTTT
CDR3aa: CASTPRGGTSTNEKLFF
abundance: -
d_gene: -
v_gene: TRBV25-1
j_gene: TRBJ1-4

CDR3nt: TGCGCCAGCAGCCCTTATACTGACAGCTCCTACAATGAGCAGTTCTTC
CDR3aa: CASSPYTDSSYNEQFF
abundance: -
d_gene: -
v_gene: TRBV4-1
j_gene: TRBJ2-1

CDR3nt: TGCGCCAGCAGCTTGAGTCTAGCGGGAGCCGAGACCCAGTACTTC
CDR3aa: CASSLSLAGAETQYF
abundance: -
d_gene: TRBD2
v_gene: TRBV5-1
j_gene: TRBJ2-5

CDR3nt: TGCGCCAGCAGCCCCCCAGGGAGGAGCTCCTACGAGCAGTACTTC
CDR3aa: CASSPPGRSSYEQYF
abundance: -
d_gene: -
v_gene: TRBV5-1
j_gene: TRBJ2-7

CDR3nt: TGTGCCAGCAGCTTCGGGACTGGGGACTATGGCTACACCTTC
CDR3aa: CASSFGTGDYGYTF
abundance: -
d_gene: -
v_gene: TRBV13
j_gene: TRBJ1-2

CDR3nt: TGTGCCAGCAGTTCCAGGGAGTCCGACTACGAGCAGTACTTC
CDR3aa: CASSSRESDYEQYF
abundance: -
d_gene: -
v_gene: TRBV28
j_gene: TRBJ2-7

CDR3nt: TGTGCCACCAGCAGAGAAGGAGGACTAGCGGGAAATGAGCAGTTCTTC
CDR3aa: CATSREGGLAGNEQFF
abundance: -
d_gene: TRBD2
v_gene: TRBV15
j_gene: TRBJ2-1

CDR3nt: TGCGCCAGCAGTGTCTGGGTGAGGGTAGCGGCAAACTCTGGGGCCAACGTCCTGACTTTC
CDR3aa: CASSVWVRVAANSGANVLTF
abundance: -
d_gene: -
v_gene: TRBV10-1
j_gene: TRBJ2-6

CDR3nt: TGTGCCAGCAGTCCGCGGGCCAGGAACACTGAAGCTTTCTTT
CDR3aa: CASSPRARNTEAFF
abundance: few
d_gene: -
v_gene: TRBV27
j_gene: TRBJ1-1

CDR3nt: TGCGCCAGCAGCCTCCTGGGACAGGCCGTCTACGAGCAGTACTTC
CDR3aa: CASSLLGQAVYEQYF
abundance: -
d_gene: TRBD1
v_gene: TRBV4-1
j_gene: TRBJ2-7

CDR3nt: TGCGCCAGCAGCTTGGCAGGCGGGAGGGCGGGTGAGACCCAGTACTTC
CDR3aa: CASSLAGGRAGETQYF
abundance: -
d_gene: TRBD2
v_gene: TRBV5-1
j_gene: TRBJ2-5

CDR3nt: TGTGCCAGCAGCTTAGCTAGCGGGGTTGGTGTGACCCAGTACTTC
CDR3aa: CASSLASGVGVTQYF
abundance: -
d_gene: TRBD2
v_gene: TRBV7-8
j_gene: TRBJ2-5

CDR3nt: TGTGCCAGCAGTCCCGCGATTGGCTCTGGAAACACCATATATTTT
CDR3aa: CASSPAIGSGNTIYF
abundance: -
d_gene: -
v_gene: TRBV28
j_gene: TRBJ1-3

CDR3nt: TGTGCCATCAGTGAGTCGGGCAGGGGGCAACATGGCTACACCTTC
CDR3aa: CAISESGRGQHGYTF
abundance: once
d_gene: TRBD1
v_gene: TRBV10-3
j_gene: TRBJ1-2

CDR3nt: TGTGCCATCAGTGAAGGGGGCGATGAGCAGTTCTTC
CDR3aa: CAISEGGDEQFF
abundance: once
d_gene: TRBD1
v_gene: TRBV10-3
j_gene: TRBJ2-1

CDR3nt: TGTGCCAGCAGCCCAGGTGGGAGCTACACCTTC
CDR3aa: CASSPGGSYTF
abundance: -
d_gene: -
v_gene: TRBV11-2
j_gene: TRBJ1-2

CDR3nt: TGTGCCATCAATTCGGCACTCGCCCTGAACACCGGGGAGCTGTTTTTT
CDR3aa: CAINSALALNTGELFF
abundance: -
d_gene: -
v_gene: TRBV10-3
j_gene: TRBJ2-2

CDR3nt: TGCAGCGTTGAATACGGGGTCACTGGCTACACCTTC
CDR3aa: CSVEYGVTGYTF
abundance: -
d_gene: -
v_gene: TRBV29-1
j_gene: TRBJ1-2

CDR3nt: TGCGCCAGCAGCCAGGTCTTCGGGACAGGGGCCTCTGGGGCCAACGTCCTGACTTTC
CDR3aa: CASSQVFGTGASGANVLTF
abundance: once
d_gene: TRBD1
v_gene: TRBV4-1
j_gene: TRBJ2-6

CDR3nt: TGCGCCAGCAGCCAAAGGGGACAGGGGGGATATGGCTACACCTTC
CDR3aa: CASSQRGQGGYGYTF
abundance: -
d_gene: TRBD1
v_gene: TRBV4-1
j_gene: TRBJ1-2

CDR3nt: TGTGCCAGCAGCTTCGGACAAGCCCTATACGGCTACACCTTC
CDR3aa: CASSFGQALYGYTF
abundance: -
d_gene: -
v_gene: TRBV7-9
j_gene: TRBJ1-2

CDR3nt: TGTGCCTGGAGTGCTTTGGACAGGGTACCTGAAAAACTGTTTTTT
CDR3aa: CAWSALDRVPEKLFF
abundance: -
d_gene: TRBD1
v_gene: TRBV30
j_gene: TRBJ1-4

CDR3nt: TGCGCCAGCAGCTACGAGACAGGGAAGCAGGCTGAAGCTTTCTTT
CDR3aa: CASSYETGKQAEAFF
abundance: once
d_gene: TRBD1
v_gene: TRBV5-1
j_gene: TRBJ1-1

CDR3nt: TGTGCCAGCAGCGTAGAGGGGGGAGGTGGCACAGATACGCAGTATTTT
CDR3aa: CASSVEGGGGTDTQYF
abundance: -
d_gene: -
v_gene: TRBV9
j_gene: TRBJ2-3

CDR3nt: TGTGCCAGCAGTGAAGCCTGGGCAGTAATGAACACTGAAGCTTTCTTT
CDR3aa: CASSEAWAVMNTEAFF
abundance: -
d_gene: -
v_gene: TRBV6-1
j_gene: TRBJ1-1

CDR3nt: TGTGCCAGCAGCTTAGCAGGGACTAGCGGAGGCAGGGGATACAATGAGCAGTTCTTC
CDR3aa: CASSLAGTSGGRGYNEQFF
abundance: -
d_gene: TRBD2
v_gene: TRBV7-9
j_gene: TRBJ2-1

CDR3nt: TGCGCCAGCAGCCCAGGGGGGGACGACACCAAAAACATTCAGTACTTC
CDR3aa: CASSPGGDDTKNIQYF
abundance: -
d_gene: -
v_gene: TRBV4-1
j_gene: TRBJ2-4

CDR3nt: TGTGCCAGCAGAATCCGCGGGACGGGCTCTGAAGCTTTCTTT
CDR3aa: CASRIRGTGSEAFF
abundance: -
d_gene: -
v_gene: TRBV6-5
j_gene: TRBJ1-1

CDR3nt: TGTGCCAGCAGTGCCTCAGCCCCGGGGGCAACTAATGAAAAACTGTTTTTT
CDR3aa: CASSASAPGATNEKLFF
abundance: -
d_gene: -
v_gene: TRBV27
j_gene: TRBJ1-4